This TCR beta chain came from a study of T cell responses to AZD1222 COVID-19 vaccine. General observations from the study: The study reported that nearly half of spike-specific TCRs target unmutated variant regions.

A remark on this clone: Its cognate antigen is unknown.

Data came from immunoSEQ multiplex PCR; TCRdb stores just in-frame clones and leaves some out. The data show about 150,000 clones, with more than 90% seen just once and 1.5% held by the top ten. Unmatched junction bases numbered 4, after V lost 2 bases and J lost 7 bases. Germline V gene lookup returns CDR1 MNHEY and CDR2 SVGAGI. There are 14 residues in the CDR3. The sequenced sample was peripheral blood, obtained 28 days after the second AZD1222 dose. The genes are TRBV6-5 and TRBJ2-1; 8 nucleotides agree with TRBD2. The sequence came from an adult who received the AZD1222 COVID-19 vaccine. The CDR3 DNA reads TGTGCCAGCAGTTACATAGCGGGAACAAATGAGCAGTTCTTC. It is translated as CASSYIAGTNEQFF.